This TCR beta chain was identified during a study of T cell responses to AZD1222 COVID-19 vaccine. General study findings and limits: All repertoire sampling was performed exclusively after the peak T cell response. The study found vaccine-associated CD4 TCRs spanning spike, dominant at 160-218 and 743-854.

Trimming stripped 0 bases from V and 8 bases from J, with 14 bases between. Germline lookup yields CDR1 SEHNR and CDR2 FQNEAQ (reference sequence). The CDR3 consists of 15 residues. Concerning this clone itself: The target antigen is unknown.

The assay was immunoSEQ multiplex PCR, and TCRdb's table has in-frame clones only and misses some. The sample shows roughly 100,000 clones, roughly 91% of them seen only once. The gene calls are TRBV7-9 and TRBJ2-1; possibly TRBD1 for D (5 bases). The source is an adult in good health. The sample here was peripheral blood, taken on day 0 of AZD1222 vaccination. For the CDR3, the DNA is TGTGCCAGCAGCTTAGCAAGTCAGGGCGTAGATGAGCAGTTCTTC. Translated: CASSLASQGVDEQFF.